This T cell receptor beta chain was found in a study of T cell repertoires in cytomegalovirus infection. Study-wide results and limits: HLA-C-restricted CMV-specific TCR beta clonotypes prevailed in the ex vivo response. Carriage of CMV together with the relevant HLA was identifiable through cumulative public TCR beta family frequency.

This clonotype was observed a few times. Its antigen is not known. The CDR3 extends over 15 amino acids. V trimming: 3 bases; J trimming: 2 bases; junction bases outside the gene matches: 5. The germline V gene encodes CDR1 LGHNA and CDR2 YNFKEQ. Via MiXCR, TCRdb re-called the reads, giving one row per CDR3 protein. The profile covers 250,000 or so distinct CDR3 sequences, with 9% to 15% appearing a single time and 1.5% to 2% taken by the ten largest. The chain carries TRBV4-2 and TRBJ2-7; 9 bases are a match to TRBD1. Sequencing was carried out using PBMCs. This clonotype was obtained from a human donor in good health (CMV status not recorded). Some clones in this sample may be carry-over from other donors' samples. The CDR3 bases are TGTGCCAGCAGCCAGCGACAGGGGGACACCTACGAGCAGTACTTC. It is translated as CASSQRQGDTYEQYF.